Following are 4 T cell receptor beta chains from one sample sequenced in a study of cytomegalovirus exposure and HLA in healthy donors. In the PCR, 60 Vbeta and 13 Jbeta primers were used. Repertoires were generated with immunoSEQ multiplex PCR, while TCRdb's copy carries only in-frame clones and drops some. This table holds over 150,000 clones, roughly 80% found once. The sample consisted of PBMCs. Source of these receptors: a man aged 30-40 years in good health and CMV-seropositive.

This clone appeared a few times. The V gene is TRBV7-9, the J gene TRBJ1-4, with D unclear. V was shortened by 5 bases and J by 7 bases, with 8 bases between the two germline ends. Germline lookup yields CDR1 SEHNR and CDR2 FQNEAQ (reference sequence). This CDR3 comprises 12 residues. CDR3 bases: TGTGCCAGCAGCCGGGAGGGTGAAAAACTGTTTTTT. Its translation is CASSREGEKLFF.

The chain recombines TRBV25-1 with TRBJ2-1; TRBD2 matches 8 bases. The CDR3 runs 18 residues. Losses at the gene ends were 5 bases for V and 0 bases for J; bases not matched to a gene: 12. Germline values: CDR1 MGHDK, CDR2 SYGVNS. CDR3: CASSRIPSSGSSYNEQFF. The CDR3 bases are TGTGCCAGCAGTCGAATCCCATCGAGCGGGAGCTCCTACAATGAGCAGTTCTTC.

The chain has TRBV6-6 and TRBJ2-7; the match to TRBD1 covers 8 bases. The length of the CDR3 is 14 residues. Germline values: CDR1 MNHNY, CDR2 SVGAGI (reference sequence). The ends lost 5 bases at V and 0 bases at J; junction bases unmatched: 3. DNA for the CDR3: TGTGCCAGCAGTGCCGGGACAGGCTCCTACGAGCAGTACTTC. This codes for CASSAGTGSYEQYF.

V usage is TRBV18 and J usage is TRBJ1-5; TRBD1 agrees at 7 bases. The V segment lost 5 bases and the J segment 2 bases; nucleotides outside the gene matches: 15. The CDR3 loop spans 18 amino acids. Germline V gene sequence: CDR1 KGHSH, CDR2 LQKENI. CDR3 DNA: TGTGCCAGCTCATCCGGACCGAATACAGGGGTCGGCAATCAGCCCCAGCATTTT. Translating gives CASSSGPNTGVGNQPQHF.